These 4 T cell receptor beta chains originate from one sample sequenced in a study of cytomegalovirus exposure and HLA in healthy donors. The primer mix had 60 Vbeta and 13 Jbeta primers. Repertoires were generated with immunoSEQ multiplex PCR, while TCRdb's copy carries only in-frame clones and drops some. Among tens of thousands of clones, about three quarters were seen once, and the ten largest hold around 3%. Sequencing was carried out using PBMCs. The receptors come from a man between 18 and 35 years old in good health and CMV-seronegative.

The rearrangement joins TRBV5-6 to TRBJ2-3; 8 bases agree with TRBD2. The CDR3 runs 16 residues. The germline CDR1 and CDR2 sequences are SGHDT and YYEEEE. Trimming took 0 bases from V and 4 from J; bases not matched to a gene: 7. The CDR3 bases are TGTGCCAGCAGCTTGGCGGGGGGGCCTTCCGCAGATACGCAGTATTTT. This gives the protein CASSLAGGPSADTQYF. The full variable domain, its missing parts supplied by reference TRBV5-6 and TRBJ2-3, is DAGVTQSPTHLIKTRGQQVTLRCSPKSGHDTVSWYQQALGQGPQFIFQYYEEEERQRGNFPDRFSGHQFPNYSSELNVNALLLGDSALYLCASSLAGGPSADTQYFGPGTRLTVL.

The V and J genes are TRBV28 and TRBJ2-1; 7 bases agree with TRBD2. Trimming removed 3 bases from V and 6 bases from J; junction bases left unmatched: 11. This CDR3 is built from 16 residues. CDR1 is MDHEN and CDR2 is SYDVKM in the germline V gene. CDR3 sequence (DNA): TGTGCCAGCAGTTTCGGTCGGGACTACGTTCTCAATGAGCAGTTCTTC. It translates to CASSFGRDYVLNEQFF.

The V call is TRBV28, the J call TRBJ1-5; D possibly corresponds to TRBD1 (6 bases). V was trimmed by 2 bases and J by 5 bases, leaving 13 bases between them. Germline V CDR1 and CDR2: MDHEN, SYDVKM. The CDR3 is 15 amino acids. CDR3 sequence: CASSLGGRGHQPQHF. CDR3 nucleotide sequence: TGTGCCAGCAGTTTAGGGGGCAGGGGTCATCAGCCCCAGCATTTT. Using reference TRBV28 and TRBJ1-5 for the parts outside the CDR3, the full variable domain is DVKVTQSSRYLVKRTGEKVFLECVQDMDHENMFWYRQDPGLGLRLIYFSYDVKMKEKGDIPEGYSVSREKKERFSLILESASTNQTSMYLCASSLGGRGHQPQHFGDGTRLSIL.

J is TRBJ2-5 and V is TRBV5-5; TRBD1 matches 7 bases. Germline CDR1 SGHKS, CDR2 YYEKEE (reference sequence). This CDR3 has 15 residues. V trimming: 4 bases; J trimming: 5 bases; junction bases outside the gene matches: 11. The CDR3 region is CASSRGPTGQETQYF. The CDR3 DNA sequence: TGTGCCAGCAGCAGAGGACCGACAGGGCAGGAGACCCAGTACTTC.